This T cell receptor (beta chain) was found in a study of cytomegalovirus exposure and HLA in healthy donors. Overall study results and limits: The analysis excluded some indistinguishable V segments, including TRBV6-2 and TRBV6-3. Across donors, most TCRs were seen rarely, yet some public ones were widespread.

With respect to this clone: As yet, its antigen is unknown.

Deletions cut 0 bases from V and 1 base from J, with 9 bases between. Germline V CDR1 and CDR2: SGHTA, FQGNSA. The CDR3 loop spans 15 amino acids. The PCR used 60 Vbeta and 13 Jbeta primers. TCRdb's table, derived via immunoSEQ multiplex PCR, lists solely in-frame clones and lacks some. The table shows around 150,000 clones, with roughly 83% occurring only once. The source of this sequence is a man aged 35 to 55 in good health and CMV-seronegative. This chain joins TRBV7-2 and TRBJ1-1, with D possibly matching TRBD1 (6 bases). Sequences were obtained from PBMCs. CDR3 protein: CASSLARGGNTEAFF. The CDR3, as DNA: TGTGCCAGCAGCTTAGCGAGGGGGGGGAACACTGAAGCTTTCTTT. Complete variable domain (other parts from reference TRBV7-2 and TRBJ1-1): GAGVSQSPSNKVTEKGKDVELRCDPISGHTALYWYRQSLGQGLEFLIYFQGNSAPDKSGLPSDRFSAERTGGSVSTLTIQRTQQEDSAVYLCASSLARGGNTEAFFGQGTRLTVV.